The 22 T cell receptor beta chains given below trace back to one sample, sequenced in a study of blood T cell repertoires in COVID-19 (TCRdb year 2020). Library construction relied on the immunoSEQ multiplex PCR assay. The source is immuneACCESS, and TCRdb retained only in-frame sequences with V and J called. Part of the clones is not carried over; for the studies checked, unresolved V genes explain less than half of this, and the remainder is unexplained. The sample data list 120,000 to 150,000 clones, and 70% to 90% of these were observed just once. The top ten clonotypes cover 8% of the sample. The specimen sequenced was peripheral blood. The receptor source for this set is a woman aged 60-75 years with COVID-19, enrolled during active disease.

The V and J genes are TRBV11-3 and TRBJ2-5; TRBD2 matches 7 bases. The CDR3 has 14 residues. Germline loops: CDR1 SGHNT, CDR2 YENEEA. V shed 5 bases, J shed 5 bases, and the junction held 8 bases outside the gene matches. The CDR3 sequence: CASSGAAGGETQYF. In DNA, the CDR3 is TGTGCCAGCAGCGGAGCCGCCGGGGGGGAGACCCAGTACTTC.

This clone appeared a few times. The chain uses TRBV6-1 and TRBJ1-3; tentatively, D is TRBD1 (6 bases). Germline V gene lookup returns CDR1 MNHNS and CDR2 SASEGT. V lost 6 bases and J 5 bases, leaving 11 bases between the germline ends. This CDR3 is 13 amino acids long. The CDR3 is CASSGQIRNTIYF. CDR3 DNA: TGTGCCAGCAGCGGACAGATTAGAAACACCATATATTTT.

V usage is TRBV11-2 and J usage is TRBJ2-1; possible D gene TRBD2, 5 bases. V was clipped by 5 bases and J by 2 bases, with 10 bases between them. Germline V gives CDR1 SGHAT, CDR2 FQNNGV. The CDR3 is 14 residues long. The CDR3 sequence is CASSHDGTYNEQFF. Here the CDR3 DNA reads TGTGCCAGCAGCCACGACGGGACCTACAATGAGCAGTTCTTC.

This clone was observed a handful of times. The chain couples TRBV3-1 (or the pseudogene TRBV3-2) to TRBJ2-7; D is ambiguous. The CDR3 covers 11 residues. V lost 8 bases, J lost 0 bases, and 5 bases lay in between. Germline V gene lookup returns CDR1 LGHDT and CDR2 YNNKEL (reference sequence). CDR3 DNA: TGTGCCAGCTCCTACTCCTACGAGCAGTACTTC. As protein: CASSYSYEQYF.

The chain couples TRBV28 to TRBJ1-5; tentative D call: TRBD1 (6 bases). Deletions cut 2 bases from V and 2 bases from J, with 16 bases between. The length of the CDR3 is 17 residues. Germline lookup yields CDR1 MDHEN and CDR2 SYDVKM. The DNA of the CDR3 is TGTGCCAGCAGTTTAGCGGAAGGGGGAAGGGGCAATCAGCCCCAGCATTTT. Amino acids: CASSLAEGGRGNQPQHF.

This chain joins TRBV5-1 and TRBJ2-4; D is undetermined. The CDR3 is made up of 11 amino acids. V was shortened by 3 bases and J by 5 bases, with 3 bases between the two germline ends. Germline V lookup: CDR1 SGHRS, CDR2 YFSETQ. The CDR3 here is CASSSENIQYF. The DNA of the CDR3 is TGCGCCAGCAGCTCAGAAAACATTCAGTACTTC.

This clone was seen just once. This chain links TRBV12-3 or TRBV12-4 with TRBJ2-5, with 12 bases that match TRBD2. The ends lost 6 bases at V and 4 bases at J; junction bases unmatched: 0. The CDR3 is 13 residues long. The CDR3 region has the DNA TGTGCCAGCAGGACTAGCGGGGGAGAGACCCAGTACTTC. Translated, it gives CASRTSGGETQYF.

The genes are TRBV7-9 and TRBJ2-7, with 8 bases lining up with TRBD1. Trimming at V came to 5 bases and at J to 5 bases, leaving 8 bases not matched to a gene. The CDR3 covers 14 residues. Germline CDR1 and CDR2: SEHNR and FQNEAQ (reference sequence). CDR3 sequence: CASSADREEHEQYF. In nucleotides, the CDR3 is TGTGCCAGCAGCGCGGACAGGGAGGAACACGAGCAGTACTTC.

CDR3 loop: CASSYRMGGREQYF. DNA of the CDR3: TGTGCCAGCAGCTACCGGATGGGAGGGCGCGAGCAGTACTTC. The chain joins TRBV5-5 to TRBJ2-7, with TRBD2 matching over 7 bases. The germline V gene has CDR1 SGHKS and CDR2 YYEKEE (reference sequence). The CDR3 has 14 residues. J gave up 6 bases and V 3 bases, and 9 bases lay outside the gene matches.

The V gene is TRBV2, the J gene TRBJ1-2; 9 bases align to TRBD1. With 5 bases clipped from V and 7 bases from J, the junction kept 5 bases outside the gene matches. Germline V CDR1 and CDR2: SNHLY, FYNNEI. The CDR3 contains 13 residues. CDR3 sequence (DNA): TGTGCCAGCAGTCGACAGGGGGAAGGTGGCTACACCTTC. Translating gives CASSRQGEGGYTF.

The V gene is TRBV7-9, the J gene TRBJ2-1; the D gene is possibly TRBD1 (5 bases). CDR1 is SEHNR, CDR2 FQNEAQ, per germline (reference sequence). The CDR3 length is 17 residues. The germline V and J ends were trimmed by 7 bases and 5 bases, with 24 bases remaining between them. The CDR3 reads CASIPPQGAPTDNEQFF. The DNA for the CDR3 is TGTGCCAGCATCCCCCCCCAAGGGGCCCCTACTGACAATGAGCAGTTCTTC.

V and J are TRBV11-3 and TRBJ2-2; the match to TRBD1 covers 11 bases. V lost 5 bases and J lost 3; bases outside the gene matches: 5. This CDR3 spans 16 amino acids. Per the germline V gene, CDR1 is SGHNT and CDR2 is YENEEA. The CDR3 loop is CASSGGTGGDTGELFF. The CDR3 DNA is TGTGCCAGCAGCGGAGGGACAGGGGGGGACACCGGGGAGCTGTTTTTT.

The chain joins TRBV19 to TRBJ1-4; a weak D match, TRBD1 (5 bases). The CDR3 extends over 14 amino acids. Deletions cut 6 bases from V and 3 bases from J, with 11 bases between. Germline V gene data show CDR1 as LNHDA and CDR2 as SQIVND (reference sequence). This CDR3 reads CASRGRGSNEKLFF. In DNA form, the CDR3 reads TGTGCCAGTAGAGGGAGGGGTTCTAATGAAAAACTGTTTTTT.

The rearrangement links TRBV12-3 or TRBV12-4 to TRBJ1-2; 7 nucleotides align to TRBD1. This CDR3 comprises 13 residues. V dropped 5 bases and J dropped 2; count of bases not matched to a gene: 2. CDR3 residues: CASSPGQNYGYTF. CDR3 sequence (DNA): TGTGCCAGCAGTCCGGGACAGAACTATGGCTACACCTTC.

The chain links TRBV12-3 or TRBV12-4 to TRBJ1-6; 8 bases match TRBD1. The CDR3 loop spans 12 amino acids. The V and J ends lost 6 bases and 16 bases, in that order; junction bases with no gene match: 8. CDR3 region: CASRGTGFGLHF. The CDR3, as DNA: TGTGCCAGCAGAGGGACAGGTTTCGGGCTCCACTTT.

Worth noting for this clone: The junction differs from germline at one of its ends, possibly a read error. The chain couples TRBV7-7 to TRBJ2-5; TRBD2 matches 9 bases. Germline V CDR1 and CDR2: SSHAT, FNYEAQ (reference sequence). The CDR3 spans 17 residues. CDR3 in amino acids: CASSLAGGGAPGETQYF. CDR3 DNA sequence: TGTGCTAGCAGCTTAGCGGGCGGGGGGGCCCCGGGAGAGACCCAGTACTTC. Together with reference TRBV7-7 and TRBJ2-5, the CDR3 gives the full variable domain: GAGVSQSPRYKVTKRGQDVTLRCDPISSHATLYWYQQALGQGPEFLTYFNYEAQPDKSGLPSDRFSAERPEGSISTLTIQRTEQRDSAMYRCASSLAGGGAPGETQYFGPGTRLLVL.

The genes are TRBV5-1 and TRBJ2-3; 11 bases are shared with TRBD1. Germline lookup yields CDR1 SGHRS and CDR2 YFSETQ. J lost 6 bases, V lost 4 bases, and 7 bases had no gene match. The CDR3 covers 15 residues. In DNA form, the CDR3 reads TGCGCCAGCAGCGATGGACAGGGGGCGACGGATACGCAGTATTTT. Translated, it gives CASSDGQGATDTQYF.

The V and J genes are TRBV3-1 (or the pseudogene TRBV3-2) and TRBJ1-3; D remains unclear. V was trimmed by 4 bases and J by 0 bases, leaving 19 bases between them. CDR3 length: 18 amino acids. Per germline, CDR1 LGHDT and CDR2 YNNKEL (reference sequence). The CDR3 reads CASSRPGRIWNSGNTIYF. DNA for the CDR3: TGTGCCAGCAGCCGTCCAGGCAGGATCTGGAACTCTGGAAACACCATATATTTT.

Here the CDR3 DNA reads TGTGCCAGCAGCCTAGCGGGGGCCTCCTACGAGCAGTACTTC. It encodes CASSLAGASYEQYF. The chain uses TRBV6-2 or TRBV6-3 and TRBJ2-7; 10 bases agree with TRBD2. Germline V gives CDR1 MNHEY, CDR2 SVGEGT. V shed 6 bases and J 0 bases; nucleotides not matched to a gene: 2. The CDR3 runs to 14 residues.

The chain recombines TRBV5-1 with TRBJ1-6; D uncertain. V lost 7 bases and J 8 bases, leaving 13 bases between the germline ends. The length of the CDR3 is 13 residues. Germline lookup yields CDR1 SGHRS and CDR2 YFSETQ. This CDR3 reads CASYEGRDSPLHF. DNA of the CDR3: TGCGCCAGCTACGAGGGCCGAGATTCACCCCTCCACTTT. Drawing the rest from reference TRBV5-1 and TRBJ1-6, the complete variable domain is KAGVTQTPRYLIKTRGQQVTLSCSPISGHRSVSWYQQTPGQGLQFLFEYFSETQRNKGNFPGRFSGRQFSNSRSEMNVSTLELGDSALYLCASYEGRDSPLHFGNGTRLTVT.

CDR3: CASSLAGRPGTDTQYF. For the CDR3, the DNA is TGCGCCAGCAGCTTGGCTGGGCGTCCGGGCACAGATACGCAGTATTTT. The V gene is TRBV5-1, the J gene TRBJ2-3; D remains unclear. The V gene's germline CDR1 is SGHRS and CDR2 YFSETQ. V was cut by 0 bases and J by 1 base, with 12 bases left in between. There are 16 residues in the CDR3.

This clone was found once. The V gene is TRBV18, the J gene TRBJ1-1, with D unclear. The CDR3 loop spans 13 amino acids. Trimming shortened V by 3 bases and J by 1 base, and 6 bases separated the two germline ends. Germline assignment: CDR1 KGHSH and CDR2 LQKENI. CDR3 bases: TGTGCCAGCTCACCGGCACAGAACACTGAAGCTTTCTTT. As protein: CASSPAQNTEAFF.